Listed here are 22 T cell receptor beta chains from one sample, sequenced in a study of blood T cell repertoires in COVID-19. The method was immunoSEQ multiplex PCR; TCRdb's version includes in-frame clones alone and lacks a portion of them. The table records about 100,000 clones, 90% of them present only once. The sequenced sample consisted of peripheral blood. These receptors were taken from a man aged 60 to 69 with acute or convalescent COVID-19.

This chain connects TRBV28 to TRBJ1-4; no firm D call. The germline CDR1 and CDR2 sequences are MDHEN and SYDVKM. V gave up 8 bases and J gave up 8 bases, with 12 bases separating them. The CDR3 is 12 amino acids. CDR3 in amino acids: CASQAGNEKLFF. CDR3 DNA: TGTGCCAGCCAGGCGGGTAACGAAAAACTGTTTTTT.

This chain joins TRBV30 and TRBJ2-7; possibly TRBD1 for D (5 bases). Germline CDR1 reads GTSNPN; CDR2 reads SVGIG (reference sequence). Trimming pared 0 bases from V and 5 bases from J, leaving 11 bases between. The CDR3 totals 13 residues. CDR3 amino acids: CAWSVAGLNEQYF. Here the CDR3 DNA reads TGTGCCTGGAGTGTAGCAGGGCTCAACGAGCAGTACTTC.

In DNA, the CDR3 is TGCGCCAGCAGCCCACAGGGCTATAATTCACCCCTCCACTTT. This codes for CASSPQGYNSPLHF. This chain links TRBV5-1 with TRBJ1-6; TRBD1 might be the D (6 bases). This CDR3 is 14 amino acids long. V was cut by 4 bases and J by 3 bases, with 8 bases left in between. The V gene's germline CDR1 is SGHRS and CDR2 YFSETQ.

V gene TRBV6-6 combines with J gene TRBJ1-1; D is unresolved. The ends were cut back, 5 bases at V and 5 bases at J, with 12 bases in the middle. This CDR3 contains 13 residues. The germline CDR1 and CDR2 sequences are MNHNY and SVGAGI (reference sequence). CDR3 region: CASSQEGGTEAFF. CDR3 DNA: TGTGCCAGCAGTCAGGAGGGTGGGACTGAAGCTTTCTTT.

The chain employs TRBV5-1 and TRBJ2-7, with TRBD1 matching 9 bases. Per germline, CDR1 SGHRS and CDR2 YFSETQ. The CDR3 spans 14 residues. V lost 1 base, J lost 4 bases, and 3 bases stayed unmatched. The CDR3, as DNA: TGCGCCAGCAGCTTGAGCGGACAGGGGTACGAGCAGTACTTC. This gives the protein CASSLSGQGYEQYF.

The chain couples TRBV19 to TRBJ1-1, with 9 bases aligning to TRBD1. The ends lost 5 bases at V and 6 bases at J; junction bases unmatched: 13. Germline V lookup: CDR1 LNHDA, CDR2 SQIVND (reference sequence). The CDR3 totals 16 residues. The CDR3: CASSVLQGAGSSEAFF. The CDR3, as DNA: TGTGCCAGTAGTGTGTTACAGGGGGCGGGGAGTTCTGAAGCTTTCTTT.

The chain carries TRBV29-1 and TRBJ1-3; D remains unclear. The V end was cut by 3 bases, the J end by 0 bases, with 3 bases between. Germline CDR1 SQVTM, CDR2 ANQGSEA. This CDR3 has 12 residues. The CDR3 nucleotides are TGCAGCGTTGAGAGCTCTGGAAACACCATATATTTT. It specifies CSVESSGNTIYF.

This chain uses TRBV28 with TRBJ2-3; D gene uncertain. This CDR3 spans 12 amino acids. V dropped 6 bases and J dropped 6 bases, with 10 bases sitting between them. From germline, CDR1 is MDHEN and CDR2 SYDVKM. The CDR3 here is CASSPGGDTQYF. Here the CDR3 DNA reads TGTGCCAGCAGCCCGGGTGGCGATACGCAGTATTTT. Full variable domain (rest looked up from reference TRBV28 and TRBJ2-3): DVKVTQSSRYLVKRTGEKVFLECVQDMDHENMFWYRQDPGLGLRLIYFSYDVKMKEKGDIPEGYSVSREKKERFSLILESASTNQTSMYLCASSPGGDTQYFGPGTRLTVL.

The genes are TRBV7-2 and TRBJ2-7; TRBD2 matches 7 bases. The junction had 6 bases not matched to a gene; V was cut back by 2 bases and J by 2 bases. Germline lookup yields CDR1 SGHTA and CDR2 FQGNSA. The CDR3 runs to 15 residues. The CDR3 DNA sequence: TGTGCCAGCAGCTTAACGCGGGAGCGGGCCTACGAGCAGTACTTC. Amino acid sequence: CASSLTRERAYEQYF.

This sequence joins TRBV7-2 and TRBJ1-1, with TRBD1 matching 11 bases. Germline CDR1 and CDR2: SGHTA and FQGNSA. CDR3 length: 16 amino acids. Trimming at V came to 6 bases and at J to 5 bases, leaving 11 bases not matched to a gene. As DNA, the CDR3 is TGTGCCAGCAGGTCCTGGACAGGGGGCGAAAAGACTGAAGCTTTCTTT. Its protein is CASRSWTGGEKTEAFF.

This rearrangement joins TRBV28 to TRBJ1-3, with 7 positions matching TRBD1. V dropped 5 bases and J dropped 4; count of bases not matched to a gene: 11. The germline V gene encodes CDR1 MDHEN and CDR2 SYDVKM. The CDR3 consists of 16 residues. CDR3 in amino acids: CASSTPDRDSGNTIYF. CDR3 nucleotides: TGTGCCAGCAGTACGCCCGACAGGGACTCGGGAAACACCATATATTTT.

The chain is built from TRBV7-9 and TRBJ2-5; 9 bases align to TRBD1. This CDR3 is built from 18 residues. In germline, CDR1 is SEHNR, CDR2 FQNEAQ (reference sequence). V was clipped by 6 bases and J by 5 bases; unmatched bases: 19. The CDR3 DNA sequence: TGTGCCAGCAGGCAACCGGTATTGGGACAGGGATGTTTGGAGACCCAGTACTTC. Translating it yields CASRQPVLGQGCLETQYF.

This chain joins TRBV9 and TRBJ2-3; D is undetermined. The CDR3 is 11 residues long. The germline gives CDR1 SGDLS, CDR2 YYNGEE. Trimming stripped 4 bases from V and 5 bases from J, with 5 bases between. CDR3 amino acids: CASSSQDTQYF. CDR3 sequence (DNA): TGTGCCAGCAGCTCACAAGATACGCAGTATTTT.

The chain combines TRBV5-6 with TRBJ1-2; the D gene is possibly TRBD1 (5 bases). V was clipped by 4 bases and J by 8 bases, with 18 bases between them. The germline CDR1 and CDR2 sequences are SGHDT and YYEEEE. The CDR3 has 14 residues. The CDR3 DNA reads as TGTGCCAGCAGCCGAGGGTGGGGGGAGGACGGCTACACCTTC. Residues: CASSRGWGEDGYTF.

The chain recombines TRBV6-2 or TRBV6-3 with TRBJ2-1, with 9 bases fitting TRBD2. The ends lost 2 bases at V and 3 bases at J; junction bases unmatched: 2. In germline, CDR1 is MNHEY, CDR2 SVGEGT. The CDR3 extends over 15 amino acids. CDR3 loop: CASSYAGGFYNEQFF. CDR3 nucleotide sequence: TGTGCCAGCAGTTACGCGGGAGGGTTCTACAATGAGCAGTTCTTC.

V gene TRBV7-2 combines with J gene TRBJ2-1; the match to TRBD2 covers 9 bases. Trimming at V came to 7 bases and at J to 5 bases, leaving 9 bases not matched to a gene. This CDR3 has 15 amino acids. CDR1 is SGHTA, CDR2 FQGNSA, per germline. CDR3 bases: TGTGCCAGCAACCCAAGAGCGGGGGGACACAATGAGCAGTTCTTC. This translates into CASNPRAGGHNEQFF.

J is TRBJ2-1 and V is TRBV18; 12 bases match TRBD2. Looked up from germline, CDR1 is KGHSH and CDR2 is LQKENI. CDR3 size: 17 residues. V dropped 3 bases and J dropped 6; count of bases not matched to a gene: 9. The CDR3 DNA is TGTGCCAGCTCACCGCTAGCGGGAGGGATAGCTCGCAATGAGCAGTTCTTC. It encodes CASSPLAGGIARNEQFF.

The J gene is TRBJ2-5, the V gene TRBV25-1, with TRBD1 matching 9 bases. The germline gives CDR1 MGHDK, CDR2 SYGVNS. The J segment lost 7 bases and the V segment lost 6 bases, leaving 6 bases of the junction unmatched. The CDR3 consists of 13 residues. The CDR3: CASSPGQGGTQYF. The CDR3 coding sequence is TGTGCCAGCAGCCCGGGACAGGGAGGGACCCAGTACTTC.

For the CDR3, the DNA is TGTGCCAGCAGGGGCAGGGTACGGTACGAGCAGTACTTC. Translation gives CASRGRVRYEQYF. The J gene is TRBJ2-7, the V gene TRBV27; tentatively, D is TRBD1 (5 bases). The CDR3 spans 13 residues. CDR1 is MNHEY and CDR2 is SMNVEV in the germline V gene (reference sequence). V was trimmed by 6 bases and J by 4 bases, leaving 13 bases between them.

The J gene is TRBJ2-5, the V gene TRBV11-2; TRBD2 aligns across 10 bases. Germline CDR1 is SGHAT and CDR2 is FQNNGV. V gave up 8 bases and J gave up 0 bases; unmatched junction bases: 3. This CDR3 region has 14 residues. The CDR3 DNA reads as TGTGCCAGCGCAGCGGGAGGGTACCAAGAGACCCAGTACTTC. Amino acid sequence: CASAAGGYQETQYF. The full variable domain, with the rest looked up from reference TRBV11-2 and TRBJ2-5, is EAGVAQSPRYKIIEKRQSVAFWCNPISGHATLYWYQQILGQGPKLLIQFQNNGVVDDSQLPKDRFSAERLKGVDSTLKIQPAKLEDSAVYLCASAAGGYQETQYFGPGTRLLVL.

The V gene is TRBV24-1, the J gene TRBJ1-1; 7 bases map to TRBD1. The V and J ends lost 4 bases and 5 bases, in that order; junction bases with no gene match: 6. This CDR3 is built from 14 residues. The germline V gene has CDR1 KGHDR and CDR2 SFDVKD. The CDR3 protein is CATSEMDRPTEAFF. In DNA, the CDR3 is TGTGCCACCAGTGAGATGGACAGGCCAACTGAAGCTTTCTTT.

The chain couples TRBV28 to TRBJ1-3; weak D call: TRBD1 (5 bases). Germline CDR1 is MDHEN and CDR2 is SYDVKM. This CDR3 is built from 12 residues. V was clipped by 8 bases and J by 4 bases, with 9 bases between them. CDR3 in DNA: TGTGCCAGCCGGGGGGGAGGAAACACCATATATTTT. Protein product: CASRGGGNTIYF. The full variable domain, with the rest looked up from reference TRBV28 and TRBJ1-3, is DVKVTQSSRYLVKRTGEKVFLECVQDMDHENMFWYRQDPGLGLRLIYFSYDVKMKEKGDIPEGYSVSREKKERFSLILESASTNQTSMYLCASRGGGNTIYFGEGSWLTVV.